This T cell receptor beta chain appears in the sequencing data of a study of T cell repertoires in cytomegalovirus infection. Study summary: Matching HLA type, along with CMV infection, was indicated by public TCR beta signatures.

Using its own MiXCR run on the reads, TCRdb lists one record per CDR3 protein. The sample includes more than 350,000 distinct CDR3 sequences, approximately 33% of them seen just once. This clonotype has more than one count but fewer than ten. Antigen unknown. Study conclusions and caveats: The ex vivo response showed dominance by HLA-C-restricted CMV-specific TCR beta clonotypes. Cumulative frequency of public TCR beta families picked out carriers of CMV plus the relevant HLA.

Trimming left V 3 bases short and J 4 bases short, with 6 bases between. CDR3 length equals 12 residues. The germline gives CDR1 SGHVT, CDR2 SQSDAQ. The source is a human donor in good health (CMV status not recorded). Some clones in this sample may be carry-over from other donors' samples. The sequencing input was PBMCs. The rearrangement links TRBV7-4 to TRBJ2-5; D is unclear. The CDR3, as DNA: TGTGCCAGCAGCTTGGTTCCAGAGACCCAGTACTTC. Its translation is CASSLVPETQYF.